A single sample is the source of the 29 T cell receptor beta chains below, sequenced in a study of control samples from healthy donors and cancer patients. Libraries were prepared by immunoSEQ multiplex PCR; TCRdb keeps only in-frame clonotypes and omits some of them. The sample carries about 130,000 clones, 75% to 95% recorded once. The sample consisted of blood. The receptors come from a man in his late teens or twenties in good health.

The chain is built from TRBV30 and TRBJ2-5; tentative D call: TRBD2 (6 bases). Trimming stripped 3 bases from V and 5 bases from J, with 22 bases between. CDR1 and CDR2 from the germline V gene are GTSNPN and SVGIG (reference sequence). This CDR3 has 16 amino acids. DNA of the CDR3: TGTGCCTGGAGGAAGAGGGAGGCCCTTCGCTACGAGACCCAGTACTTC. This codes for CAWRKREALRYETQYF.

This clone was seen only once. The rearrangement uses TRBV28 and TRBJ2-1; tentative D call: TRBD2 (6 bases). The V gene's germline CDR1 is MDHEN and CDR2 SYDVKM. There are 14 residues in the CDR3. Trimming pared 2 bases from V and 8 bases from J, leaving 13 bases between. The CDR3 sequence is CASSLPGTRDEQFF. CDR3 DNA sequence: TGTGCCAGCAGTTTACCAGGGACTCGGGATGAGCAGTTCTTC.

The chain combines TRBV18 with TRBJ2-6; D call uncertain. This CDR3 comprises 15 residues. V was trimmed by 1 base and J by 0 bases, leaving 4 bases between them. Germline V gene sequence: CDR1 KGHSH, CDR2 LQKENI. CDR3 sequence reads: CASSPLFSGANVLTF. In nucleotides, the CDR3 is TGTGCCAGCTCACCACTCTTCTCTGGGGCCAACGTCCTGACTTTC.

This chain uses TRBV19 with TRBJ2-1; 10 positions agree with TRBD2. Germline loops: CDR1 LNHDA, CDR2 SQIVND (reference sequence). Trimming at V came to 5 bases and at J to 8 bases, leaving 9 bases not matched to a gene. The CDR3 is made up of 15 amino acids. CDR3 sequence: CASSAPAGGLDEQFF. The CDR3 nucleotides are TGTGCCAGTAGTGCCCCAGCGGGGGGGCTCGATGAGCAGTTCTTC.

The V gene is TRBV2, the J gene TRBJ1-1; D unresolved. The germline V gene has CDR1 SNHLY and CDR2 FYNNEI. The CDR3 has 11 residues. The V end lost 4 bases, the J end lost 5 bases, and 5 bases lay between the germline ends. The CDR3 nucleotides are TGTGCCAGCAGTGCGGGGACTGAAGCTTTCTTT. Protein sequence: CASSAGTEAFF.

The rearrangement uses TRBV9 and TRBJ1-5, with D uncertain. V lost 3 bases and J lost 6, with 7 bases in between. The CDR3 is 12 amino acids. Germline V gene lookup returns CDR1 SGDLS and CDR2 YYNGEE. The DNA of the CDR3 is TGTGCCAGCAGCGGAGGAGGTCAGCCCCAGCATTTT. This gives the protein CASSGGGQPQHF.

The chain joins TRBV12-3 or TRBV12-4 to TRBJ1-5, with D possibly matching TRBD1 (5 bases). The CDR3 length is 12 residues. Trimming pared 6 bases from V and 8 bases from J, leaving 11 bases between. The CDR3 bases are TGTGCCAGCAGATTTTCGGGGGAGCCCCAGCATTTT. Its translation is CASRFSGEPQHF.

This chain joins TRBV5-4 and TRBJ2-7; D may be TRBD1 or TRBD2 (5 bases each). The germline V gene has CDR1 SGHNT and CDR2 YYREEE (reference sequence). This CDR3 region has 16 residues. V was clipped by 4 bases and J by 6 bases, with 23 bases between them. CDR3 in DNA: TGTGCCAGCAGCCCATCCCCCGGGGCCCCTCCAAGCGAGCAGTACTTC. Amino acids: CASSPSPGAPPSEQYF. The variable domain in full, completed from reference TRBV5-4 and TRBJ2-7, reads ETGVTQSPTHLIKTRGQQVTLRCSSQSGHNTVSWYQQALGQGPQFIFQYYREEENGRGNFPPRFSGLQFPNYSSELNVNALELDDSALYLCASSPSPGAPPSEQYFGPGTRLTVT.

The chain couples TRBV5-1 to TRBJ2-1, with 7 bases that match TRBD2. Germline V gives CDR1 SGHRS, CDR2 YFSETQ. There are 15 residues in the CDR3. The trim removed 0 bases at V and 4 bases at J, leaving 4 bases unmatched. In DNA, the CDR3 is TGCGCCAGCAGCTTGGGACTAGCAGCTTACAATGAGCAGTTCTTC. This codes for CASSLGLAAYNEQFF. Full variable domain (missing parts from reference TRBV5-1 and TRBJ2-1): KAGVTQTPRYLIKTRGQQVTLSCSPISGHRSVSWYQQTPGQGLQFLFEYFSETQRNKGNFPGRFSGRQFSNSRSEMNVSTLELGDSALYLCASSLGLAAYNEQFFGPGTRLTVL.

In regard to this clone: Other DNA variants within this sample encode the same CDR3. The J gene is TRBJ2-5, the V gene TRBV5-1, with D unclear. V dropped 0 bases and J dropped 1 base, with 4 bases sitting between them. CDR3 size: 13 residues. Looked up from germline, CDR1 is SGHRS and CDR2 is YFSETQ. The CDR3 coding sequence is TGCGCCAGCAGCTTGGGTAGCCAAGAGACCCAGTACTTC. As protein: CASSLGSQETQYF.

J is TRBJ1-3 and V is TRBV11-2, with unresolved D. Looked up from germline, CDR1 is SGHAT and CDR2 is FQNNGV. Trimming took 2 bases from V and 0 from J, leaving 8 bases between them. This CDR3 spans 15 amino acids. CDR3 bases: TGTGCCAGCAGCTTATACAGCCTCTCTGGAAACACCATATATTTT. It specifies CASSLYSLSGNTIYF.

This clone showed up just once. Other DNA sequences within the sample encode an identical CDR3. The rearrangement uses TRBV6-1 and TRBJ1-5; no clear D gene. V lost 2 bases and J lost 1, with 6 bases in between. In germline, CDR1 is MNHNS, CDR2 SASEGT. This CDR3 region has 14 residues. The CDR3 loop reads CASSEFLSNQPQHF. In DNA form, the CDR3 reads TGTGCCAGCAGTGAATTCCTAAGCAATCAGCCCCAGCATTTT.

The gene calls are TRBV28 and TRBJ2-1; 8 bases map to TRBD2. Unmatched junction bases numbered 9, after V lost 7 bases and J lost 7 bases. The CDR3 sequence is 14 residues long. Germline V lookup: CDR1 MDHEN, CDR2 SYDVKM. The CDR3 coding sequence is TGTGCCAGCATAGGGGCGGGAGGCTTGAATGAGCAGTTCTTC. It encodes CASIGAGGLNEQFF.

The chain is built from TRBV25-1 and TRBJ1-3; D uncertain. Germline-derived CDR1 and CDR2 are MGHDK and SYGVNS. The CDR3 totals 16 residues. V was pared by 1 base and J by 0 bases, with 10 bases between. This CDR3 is CASSESASSSGNTIYF. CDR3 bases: TGTGCCAGCAGTGAATCGGCATCGAGCTCTGGAAACACCATATATTTT.

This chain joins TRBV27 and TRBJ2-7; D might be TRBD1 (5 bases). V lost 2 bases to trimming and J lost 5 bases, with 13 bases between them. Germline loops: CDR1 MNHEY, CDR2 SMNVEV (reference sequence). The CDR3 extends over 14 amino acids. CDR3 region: CASSLRRGLNEQYF. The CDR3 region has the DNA TGTGCCAGCAGTTTAAGAAGGGGATTGAACGAGCAGTACTTC.

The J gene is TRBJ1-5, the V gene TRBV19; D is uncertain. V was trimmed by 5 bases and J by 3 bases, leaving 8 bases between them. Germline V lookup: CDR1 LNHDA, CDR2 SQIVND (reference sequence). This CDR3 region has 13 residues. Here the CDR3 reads CASSAQANQPQHF. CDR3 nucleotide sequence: TGTGCCAGTAGTGCCCAGGCCAATCAGCCCCAGCATTTT.

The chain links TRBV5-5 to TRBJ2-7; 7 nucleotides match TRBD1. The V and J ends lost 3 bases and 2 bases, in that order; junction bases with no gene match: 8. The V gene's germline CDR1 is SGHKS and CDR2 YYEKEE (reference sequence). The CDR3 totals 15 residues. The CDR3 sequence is CASSYTGAATYEQYF. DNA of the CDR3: TGTGCCAGCAGCTACACAGGGGCCGCGACCTACGAGCAGTACTTC.

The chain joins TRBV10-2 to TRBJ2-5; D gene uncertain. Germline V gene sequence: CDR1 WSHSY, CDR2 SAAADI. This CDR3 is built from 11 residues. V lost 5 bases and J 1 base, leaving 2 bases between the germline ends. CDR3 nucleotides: TGCGCCAGCAGTCGCCAAGAGACCCAGTACTTC. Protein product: CASSRQETQYF.

The DNA for the CDR3 is TGTGCCAGCAGCATGGACGGACCCTACAATGAGCAGTTCTTC. Translation: CASSMDGPYNEQFF. The V call is TRBV7-3, the J call TRBJ2-1; D unresolved. Germline CDR1 SGHTA, CDR2 FQGTGA. The CDR3 has 14 residues. V lost 5 bases to trimming and J lost 2 bases, with 10 bases between them.

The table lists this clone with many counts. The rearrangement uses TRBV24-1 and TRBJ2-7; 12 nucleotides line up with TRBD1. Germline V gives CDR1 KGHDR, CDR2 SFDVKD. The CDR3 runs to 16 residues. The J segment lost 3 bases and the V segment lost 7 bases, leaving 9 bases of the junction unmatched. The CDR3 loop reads CATSARGQGAFYEQYF. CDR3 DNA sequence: TGTGCCACCAGCGCTAGGGGACAGGGGGCTTTCTACGAGCAGTACTTC.

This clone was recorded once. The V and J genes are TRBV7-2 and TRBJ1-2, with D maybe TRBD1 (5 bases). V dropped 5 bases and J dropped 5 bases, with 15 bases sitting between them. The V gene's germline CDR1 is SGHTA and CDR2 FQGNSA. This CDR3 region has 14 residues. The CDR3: CASSPQGLGYGYTF. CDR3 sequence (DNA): TGTGCCAGCAGCCCCCAGGGTTTAGGTTATGGCTACACCTTC.

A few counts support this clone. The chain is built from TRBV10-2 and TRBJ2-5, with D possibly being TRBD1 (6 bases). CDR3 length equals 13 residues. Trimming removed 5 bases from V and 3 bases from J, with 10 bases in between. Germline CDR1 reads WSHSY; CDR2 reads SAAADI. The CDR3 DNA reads TGCGCCAGCAGTAGTGGGGGCGAAGAGACCCAGTACTTC. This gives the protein CASSSGGEETQYF.

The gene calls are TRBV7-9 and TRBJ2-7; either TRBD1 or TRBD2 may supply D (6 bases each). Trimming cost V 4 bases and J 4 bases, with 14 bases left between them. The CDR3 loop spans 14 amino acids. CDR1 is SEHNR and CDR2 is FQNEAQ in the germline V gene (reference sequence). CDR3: CASSSLGGLYEQYF. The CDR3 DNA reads TGTGCCAGCAGCTCCCTGGGGGGCTTGTACGAGCAGTACTTC.

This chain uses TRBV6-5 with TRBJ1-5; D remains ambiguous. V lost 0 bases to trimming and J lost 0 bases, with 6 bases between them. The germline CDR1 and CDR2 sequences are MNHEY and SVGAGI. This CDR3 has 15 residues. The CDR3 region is CASSYSRASNQPQHF. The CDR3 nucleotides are TGTGCCAGCAGTTACTCAAGGGCTAGCAATCAGCCCCAGCATTTT.

The CDR3 here is CASSYSTDRVYEQYV. The CDR3 region has the DNA TGTGCCAGCAGTTACTCGACCGACAGAGTCTACGAGCAGTACGTC. The V call is TRBV6-2 or TRBV6-3, the J call TRBJ2-7, with D maybe TRBD1 (5 bases). The V gene lost 0 bases and the J gene lost 3 bases, with 12 bases spanning the gap. This CDR3 has 15 residues. The germline V gene has CDR1 MNHEY and CDR2 SVGEGT.

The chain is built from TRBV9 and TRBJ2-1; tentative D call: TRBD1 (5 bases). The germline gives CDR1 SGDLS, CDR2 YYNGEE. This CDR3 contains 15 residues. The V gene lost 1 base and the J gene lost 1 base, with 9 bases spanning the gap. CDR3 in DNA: TGTGCCAGCAGCGTACAGGGCCTATCCTACAATGAGCAGTTCTTC. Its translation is CASSVQGLSYNEQFF.

The CDR3 DNA follows: TGTGCCAGCAGCCCTGACCGAAACACCATATATTTT. This translates into CASSPDRNTIYF. The chain links TRBV5-4 to TRBJ1-3; D ambiguous. The CDR3 loop spans 12 amino acids. Trimming took off 4 bases at V and 5 bases at J, with 7 bases between the two ends. Germline CDR1 reads SGHNT; CDR2 reads YYREEE (reference sequence).

CDR3 region: CASSRDSGYGYTF. CDR3 nucleotide sequence: TGTGCCAGCAGCCGGGATTCGGGATATGGCTACACCTTC. The chain recombines TRBV12-3 or TRBV12-4 with TRBJ1-2; no reliable D call. Trimming cost V 6 bases and J 5 bases, with 13 bases left between them. The CDR3 totals 13 residues.

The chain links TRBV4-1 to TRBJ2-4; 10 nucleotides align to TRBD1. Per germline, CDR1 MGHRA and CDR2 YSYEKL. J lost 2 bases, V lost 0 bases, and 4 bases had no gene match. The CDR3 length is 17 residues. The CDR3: CASSQEGTGETKNIQYF. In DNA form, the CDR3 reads TGCGCCAGCAGCCAAGAGGGGACAGGGGAAACCAAAAACATTCAGTACTTC.